What follows are 18 T cell receptor beta chains derived from one specimen sequenced in a study of vaccination effects on CD4 cells after COVID-19 (dated by TCRdb to between 2021 and 2022). These TCRs' antigens remain unknown. The ViraFEST assay stimulated PBMC with viral peptide pools and then used TCR sequencing to identify antigen-specific CD4+ T cell clonotypes by expansion. After around 10 days of culture, CD4+ T cells were isolated with the EasySep CD4+ T cell isolation kit. Participants received two doses of either the BNT162b2 or the mRNA-1273 mRNA SARS-CoV-2 vaccine. The library was built by means of the immunoSEQ multiplex PCR assay. What TCRdb holds here is the immuneACCESS table cut down to in-frame rearrangements. Part of the clones is not present; checked against another copy, under half of the missing clones reflect an unresolved V gene, and the others are unexplained. For this sample there are 20,000 to 25,000 clones; 60% to 80% appear just once. Clones ranked in the top ten supply approximately 10% of the sample.

The sequences come from CD4+ T cells from PBMCs cultured with HCoV-229E spike peptides, collected after COVID-19 vaccination. The intended sense of this specimen's cell subset or site label: HCoV-229E spike overlapping peptide pool stimulation. These receptors came from a human donor who received a COVID-19 vaccine.

The CDR3 nucleotides read TGTGCCAGCAGCTTCGGACGTCAGCCCCAGCATTTT. Protein: CASSFGRQPQHF. The V gene is TRBV12-3 or TRBV12-4, the J gene TRBJ1-5; no reliable D call. There are 12 residues in the CDR3. V was shortened by 6 bases and J by 6 bases, with 9 bases between the two germline ends.

This clone was detected only a few times. The chain combines TRBV6-5 with TRBJ1-3; 8 bases align to TRBD1. Unmatched junction bases numbered 7, after V lost 7 bases and J lost 8 bases. Germline V gene sequence: CDR1 MNHEY, CDR2 SVGAGI. The CDR3 contains 13 residues. CDR3 sequence: CASNGQGGDTIYF. In DNA form, the CDR3 reads TGTGCCAGCAATGGACAGGGCGGGGACACCATATATTTT.

The chain employs TRBV24-1 and TRBJ1-2; D perhaps matches TRBD1 (6 bases). The CDR3 contains 13 residues. V shed 7 bases and J shed 0 bases, with 8 bases lying between them. CDR1 is KGHDR, CDR2 SFDVKD, per germline. The CDR3 protein is CATSTGTNYGYTF. The CDR3 nucleotides read TGTGCCACCAGCACAGGGACTAACTATGGCTACACCTTC.

The rearrangement uses TRBV29-1 and TRBJ1-5; D not resolved. The CDR3 runs to 18 residues. The V end was cut by 1 base, the J end by 7 bases, with 26 bases between. Germline V gene lookup returns CDR1 SQVTM and CDR2 ANQGSEA. The CDR3 is CSVEVMRSKPLEMQPQHF. The CDR3 DNA follows: TGCAGCGTTGAAGTGATGCGGAGCAAGCCACTAGAGATGCAGCCCCAGCATTTT.

V usage is TRBV18 and J usage is TRBJ1-4; D gene uncertain. CDR3 length: 14 amino acids. V lost 1 base and J 6 bases, leaving 9 bases between the germline ends. Germline lookup yields CDR1 KGHSH and CDR2 LQKENI. The CDR3 loop reads CASSPQGGDEKLFF. The CDR3 nucleotides are TGTGCCAGCTCACCACAGGGAGGAGATGAAAAACTGTTTTTT. Looking up the rest from reference TRBV18 and TRBJ1-4 gives the full variable domain: NAGVMQNPRHLVRRRGQEARLRCSPMKGHSHVYWYRQLPEEGLKFMVYLQKENIIDESGMPKERFSAEFPKEGPSILRIQQVVRGDSAAYFCASSPQGGDEKLFFGSGTQLSVL.

This chain uses TRBV7-7 with TRBJ2-7; 9 bases agree with TRBD2. V lost 5 bases, J lost 2 bases, and 7 bases stayed unmatched. Germline CDR1 and CDR2: SSHAT and FNYEAQ (reference sequence). The CDR3 totals 15 residues. The CDR3 nucleotides are TGTGCCAGCAGCGCAGGGACTAGCTTGACCTACGAGCAGTACTTC. Its translation: CASSAGTSLTYEQYF.

The genes are TRBV5-1 and TRBJ1-2, with D tentatively TRBD1 (6 bases). The V and J ends lost 0 bases and 6 bases respectively, with 12 bases between them. This CDR3 spans 14 amino acids. Looked up from germline, CDR1 is SGHRS and CDR2 is YFSETQ. CDR3 sequence: CASSLGQDIDGYTF. CDR3 bases: TGCGCCAGCAGCTTGGGACAGGACATCGATGGCTACACCTTC.

This clone was seen just once. V usage is TRBV6-4 and J usage is TRBJ2-1; TRBD2 is a possible D gene (5 bases). V was pared by 6 bases and J by 10 bases, with 13 bases between. Germline CDR1 reads MRHNA; CDR2 reads SNTAGT. The CDR3 runs 12 residues. The CDR3 reads CASREANNEQFF. The CDR3 bases are TGTGCCAGCAGGGAGGCTAATAACGAGCAGTTCTTC.

The rearrangement joins TRBV7-2 to TRBJ2-5, with D unresolved. The germline gives CDR1 SGHTA, CDR2 FQGNSA. Trimming stripped 5 bases from V and 5 bases from J, with 15 bases between. CDR3 size: 14 residues. For the CDR3, the DNA is TGTGCCAGCAGCCAGAGCAAGAGAAGGGAGACCCAGTACTTC. It encodes CASSQSKRRETQYF.

This clone was seen once. This rearrangement joins TRBV29-1 to TRBJ2-1; 7 nucleotides agree with TRBD1. Trimming cost V 6 bases and J 7 bases; bases outside gene matches: 9. The V gene's germline CDR1 is SQVTM and CDR2 ANQGSEA. This CDR3 is 13 amino acids long. This chain's CDR3 is CSVDPQGKNEQFF. The CDR3 bases are TGCAGCGTGGACCCACAGGGGAAAAATGAGCAGTTCTTC.

The V and J genes are TRBV7-2 and TRBJ2-7, with TRBD2 identical over 9 bases. The V gene end was trimmed by 4 bases and the J gene end by 4 bases; junction bases not matched to a gene: 8. The CDR3 covers 15 residues. CDR1 SGHTA and CDR2 FQGNSA come from the germline V gene. The CDR3 is CASSSFSGRAYEQYF. CDR3 in DNA: TGTGCCAGCAGCTCCTTTAGCGGGAGAGCTTACGAGCAGTACTTC.

This clone was observed a single time. The chain recombines TRBV27 with TRBJ2-2; D unresolved. The CDR3 runs 16 residues. Trimming took 2 bases from V and 0 from J, leaving 10 bases between them. The germline CDR1 and CDR2 sequences are MNHEY and SMNVEV (reference sequence). In DNA, the CDR3 is TGTGCCAGCAGTTTAATGGGCGGTACGAACACCGGGGAGCTGTTTTTT. This codes for CASSLMGGTNTGELFF.

The V gene is TRBV5-6, the J gene TRBJ2-7, with D possibly TRBD1 on 6 matching bases. The length of the CDR3 is 14 residues. The germline V gene encodes CDR1 SGHDT and CDR2 YYEEEE. V was shortened by 6 bases and J by 9 bases, with 22 bases between the two germline ends. CDR3 coding DNA: TGTGCCAGCAACCTGGGACAATCCACCTCCGTGCAGTACTTC. Translating gives CASNLGQSTSVQYF.

The gene calls are TRBV19 and TRBJ1-5; 7 bases are shared with TRBD1. This CDR3 spans 13 amino acids. CDR1 is LNHDA, CDR2 SQIVND, per germline (reference sequence). V shed 10 bases, J shed 5 bases, and the junction held 8 bases outside the gene matches. The CDR3 DNA reads as TGTGCCACCTCGGGGGACAGAGATCAGCCCCAGCATTTT. Its translation: CATSGDRDQPQHF.

The rearrangement joins TRBV4-2 to TRBJ2-7; the match to TRBD1 covers 7 bases. Germline CDR1 is LGHNA and CDR2 is YNFKEQ. The CDR3 is made up of 15 amino acids. Germline trimming cut 0 bases from V and 1 base from J; bases unmatched to any gene: 3. Here the CDR3 reads CASSQEQGPSYEQYF. In nucleotides, the CDR3 is TGTGCCAGCAGCCAAGAACAGGGGCCATCCTACGAGCAGTACTTC.

The chain recombines TRBV2 with TRBJ1-2, with TRBD1 as a possible D gene (5 bases). This CDR3 has 16 residues. The ends were cut back, 7 bases at V and 6 bases at J, with 24 bases in the middle. Germline V gives CDR1 SNHLY, CDR2 FYNNEI. CDR3 nucleotides: TGTGCCAGCACTATTGACAGTAACCATCTAGGGAATGGCTACACCTTC. Translation gives CASTIDSNHLGNGYTF.

The chain carries TRBV4-2 and TRBJ1-5, with 7 positions matching TRBD1. The CDR3 has 17 amino acids. Trimming took 4 bases from V and 2 from J; bases not matched to a gene: 11. CDR1 is LGHNA and CDR2 is YNFKEQ in the germline V gene. CDR3 region: CASSRQGGSGRNQPQHF. The CDR3 DNA reads TGTGCCAGCAGCCGTCAGGGGGGGTCCGGTCGCAATCAGCCCCAGCATTTT.

This chain uses TRBV7-9 with TRBJ2-5; 9 bases fit TRBD2. The CDR3 has 15 residues. From germline, CDR1 is SEHNR and CDR2 FQNEAQ (reference sequence). V lost 4 bases to trimming and J lost 3 bases; unmatched junction nucleotides: 6. The CDR3 nucleotides read TGTGCCAGCAGCTGGCGGGGGGGGCGGGAAGAGACCCAGTACTTC. Its translation is CASSWRGGREETQYF.